This passage covers 26 T cell receptor beta chains from one sample sequenced in a study of human T cells and chemical hapten exposure. As the library was built, unique molecular identifiers were attached to individual cDNA molecules. TCRdb passed the reads through MiXCR, listing each CDR3 protein once. This table holds roughly 4,100 distinct CDR3 sequences, roughly half found once. The treatment denotes: therapeutic diphenylcyclopropenone sensitization with weekly scalp DPC. Source: whole blood, taken before DPC sensitization or 2, 6, or about 24 weeks after (not recorded which). The receptor source for this set is an adult with alopecia areata. Some clones in this sample may be carry-over from other donors' samples. This table probably holds off-target reads from a library built for another chain.

The V and J genes are TRBV7-9 and TRBJ2-7; D unclear. V was trimmed by 5 bases and J by 3 bases, leaving 5 bases between them. Germline-derived CDR1 and CDR2 are SEHNR and FQNEAQ (reference sequence). This CDR3 is built from 11 residues. CDR3 DNA: TGTGCCAGCAGCCCAGGCTACGAGCAGTACTTC. It encodes CASSPGYEQYF.

The V and J genes are TRBV7-2 and TRBJ2-3; a possible D gene is TRBD2 (5 bases). Trimming took 1 base from V and 1 from J, leaving 9 bases between them. CDR1 and CDR2 from the germline V gene are SGHTA and FQGNSA. The CDR3 has 15 amino acids. CDR3 bases: TGTGCCAGCAGCTTAGATGTAGCGCGCACAGATACGCAGTATTTT. Translating gives CASSLDVARTDTQYF.

The rearrangement links TRBV29-1 to TRBJ2-3, with D tentatively TRBD1 (6 bases). V gave up 2 bases and J gave up 0 bases, with 9 bases separating them. There are 14 residues in the CDR3. Germline CDR1 SQVTM, CDR2 ANQGSEA. The CDR3 protein is CSVESTGSTDTQYF. The CDR3 DNA reads TGCAGCGTTGAATCAACAGGGAGCACAGATACGCAGTATTTT.

The V and J genes are TRBV20-1 and TRBJ2-7, with TRBD2 identical over 11 bases. This CDR3 spans 15 amino acids. Germline trimming cut 4 bases from V and 4 bases from J; bases unmatched to any gene: 9. The germline gives CDR1 DFQATT, CDR2 SNEGSKA (reference sequence). The CDR3 protein is CSATPTSGTVYEQYF. The CDR3 bases are TGCAGTGCTACCCCGACTAGCGGGACCGTTTACGAGCAGTACTTC.

The chain recombines TRBV2 with TRBJ2-7, with 10 bases lining up with TRBD1. The germline V gene has CDR1 SNHLY and CDR2 FYNNEI. V was pared by 7 bases and J by 3 bases, with 9 bases of the junction left unmatched. This CDR3 region has 15 residues. In nucleotides, the CDR3 is TGTGCCAGCAAGCTCCTAGGGACAGGGGACTACGAGCAGTACTTC. Protein sequence: CASKLLGTGDYEQYF.

This clonotype was picked up one time. The chain combines TRBV7-9 with TRBJ2-2; no clear D gene. Trimming pared 7 bases from V and 3 bases from J, leaving 6 bases between. CDR3 size: 12 residues. Germline V lookup: CDR1 SEHNR, CDR2 FQNEAQ (reference sequence). In DNA, the CDR3 is TGTGCCAGCACCACAGACACCGGGGAGCTGTTTTTT. The encoded protein is CASTTDTGELFF. The full variable domain, its missing parts supplied by reference TRBV7-9 and TRBJ2-2, is DTGVSQNPRHKITKRGQNVTFRCDPISEHNRLYWYRQTLGQGPEFLTYFQNEAQLEKSRLLSDRFSAERPKGSFSTLEIQRTEQGDSAMYLCASTTDTGELFFGEGSRLTVL.

The chain recombines TRBV12-3 or TRBV12-4 with TRBJ2-2; TRBD1 might be the D (6 bases). The CDR3 sequence is 16 residues long. Trimming took 6 bases from V and 2 from J, leaving 16 bases between them. In nucleotides, the CDR3 is TGTGCCAGCAGCCCCTCCCCCAGGGGCAACACCGGGGAGCTGTTTTTT. It specifies CASSPSPRGNTGELFF.

The genes are TRBV11-3 and TRBJ2-2; 9 bases align to TRBD2. This CDR3 is 14 amino acids long. The germline CDR1 and CDR2 sequences are SGHNT and YENEEA. The junction had 4 bases not matched to a gene; V was cut back by 5 bases and J by 6 bases. For the CDR3, the DNA is TGTGCCAGCAGCCGAGGGACTAGCTCCGGGGAGCTGTTTTTT. It is translated as CASSRGTSSGELFF.

The table lists this clonotype with a few counts. The V call is TRBV24-1, the J call TRBJ2-3; 8 bases are a match to TRBD1. The CDR3 length is 16 residues. Looked up from germline, CDR1 is KGHDR and CDR2 is SFDVKD. The V and J ends lost 3 bases and 4 bases, in that order; junction bases with no gene match: 8. The CDR3 region has the DNA TGTGCCACCAGTGATGACACAGGGGGTAGGGCAGATACGCAGTATTTT. This translates into CATSDDTGGRADTQYF.

This clonotype was counted between two and nine times. This chain links TRBV11-2 with TRBJ2-1; 8 nucleotides match TRBD2. Per germline, CDR1 SGHAT and CDR2 FQNNGV. This CDR3 has 15 residues. Unmatched junction bases numbered 10, after V lost 5 bases and J lost 7 bases. This chain's CDR3 is CASSMTSVKGNEQFF. In nucleotides, the CDR3 is TGTGCCAGCAGCATGACTAGCGTCAAGGGAAATGAGCAGTTCTTC.

The CDR3 nucleotides are TGTGCCAGCAGTTACCCAGGGGGACTCACCGGGGAGCTGTTTTTT. As protein: CASSYPGGLTGELFF. The chain carries TRBV6-2 or TRBV6-3 and TRBJ2-2, with a weak D call TRBD1 (7 bases). CDR3 length equals 15 residues. Germline CDR1 is MNHEY and CDR2 is SVGEGT. The germline V and J ends were trimmed by 2 bases and 4 bases, with 11 bases remaining between them.

This CDR3 reads CASRANSGANVLTF. The CDR3 DNA reads as TGCGCCAGCAGGGCCAACTCTGGGGCCAACGTCCTGACTTTC. The chain couples TRBV5-1 to TRBJ2-6; no clear D. V was pared by 5 bases and J by 0 bases, with 6 bases between. The V gene's germline CDR1 is SGHRS and CDR2 YFSETQ. The CDR3 has 14 amino acids.

This clonotype was recorded a few times. The rearrangement links TRBV30 to TRBJ2-1; 11 nucleotides match TRBD2. This CDR3 region has 14 residues. Germline V gene data show CDR1 as GTSNPN and CDR2 as SVGIG (reference sequence). V lost 0 bases and J lost 10; bases outside the gene matches: 5. Here the CDR3 DNA reads TGTGCCTGGAGTGTCGGGACTAGCGGAGAGGAGCAGTTCTTC. Residues: CAWSVGTSGEEQFF.

The chain carries TRBV7-9 and TRBJ2-2; perhaps TRBD1 as D (6 bases). The CDR3 is 14 amino acids. The germline V gene encodes CDR1 SEHNR and CDR2 FQNEAQ (reference sequence). Between the trimmed V and J ends, which lost 4 bases and 4 bases, there was a span of 10 bases. In nucleotides, the CDR3 is TGTGCCAGCAGCTGGACAGTTACCACCGGGGAGCTGTTTTTT. Amino acids: CASSWTVTTGELFF.

The CDR3 spells CSVLGPSETQYF. The CDR3 region has the DNA TGCAGCGTCTTAGGCCCGTCAGAGACCCAGTACTTC. J is TRBJ2-5 and V is TRBV29-1; D call uncertain. Germline V lookup: CDR1 SQVTM, CDR2 ANQGSEA. V was clipped by 6 bases and J by 4 bases, with 12 bases between them. The CDR3 spans 12 residues.

The chain carries TRBV5-5 and TRBJ2-2, with 8 bases fitting TRBD1. Germline V CDR1 and CDR2: SGHKS, YYEKEE (reference sequence). V dropped 1 base and J dropped 0; count of bases not matched to a gene: 11. This CDR3 comprises 19 residues. CDR3 bases: TGTGCCAGCAGCTTGTCTAACTCAGGGGGCAGAGCGAACACCGGGGAGCTGTTTTTT. This encodes CASSLSNSGGRANTGELFF.

This clonotype turned up a few times. The rearrangement links TRBV5-6 to TRBJ2-2; D is unclear. This CDR3 has 13 residues. The germline V gene encodes CDR1 SGHDT and CDR2 YYEEEE. The V and J ends lost 0 bases and 6 bases respectively, with 6 bases between them. The CDR3 here is CASSLAVSGELFF. CDR3 coding DNA: TGTGCCAGCAGCTTGGCGGTGTCCGGGGAGCTGTTTTTT.

The V gene is TRBV24-1, the J gene TRBJ2-3, with 8 bases fitting TRBD1. CDR1 is KGHDR and CDR2 is SFDVKD in the germline V gene. The V segment lost 7 bases and the J segment 9 bases; nucleotides outside the gene matches: 11. CDR3 length equals 14 residues. The chain's CDR3 is CATSGTGDRPTQYF. CDR3 DNA sequence: TGTGCCACCAGCGGTACCGGGGACAGGCCAACGCAGTATTTT.

The sample holds a few counts of this clonotype. The rearrangement links TRBV7-2 to TRBJ2-5; D unclear. With 1 base removed from V and 4 bases from J, the gap between germline ends came to 7 bases. Germline V gives CDR1 SGHTA, CDR2 FQGNSA. The CDR3 totals 13 residues. The CDR3 DNA is TGTGCCAGCAGCTTAGGTGTGGGAGAGACCCAGTACTTC. It specifies CASSLGVGETQYF.

The CDR3 is CASSLSLGPANTGELFF. The CDR3 DNA follows: TGTGCCAGCAGCTTATCGCTGGGACCAGCGAACACCGGGGAGCTGTTTTTT. This chain connects TRBV7-2 to TRBJ2-2; D tentatively reads TRBD1 or TRBD2 (5 bases each). The germline gives CDR1 SGHTA, CDR2 FQGNSA. V was trimmed by 2 bases and J by 0 bases, leaving 13 bases between them. The CDR3 extends over 17 amino acids.

The gene calls are TRBV6-5 and TRBJ2-5; D gene ambiguous. The CDR3 is 14 amino acids. The germline gives CDR1 MNHEY, CDR2 SVGAGI. V lost 0 bases and J lost 3, with 8 bases in between. The CDR3 DNA reads as TGTGCCAGCAGTTACTCGGCAGTCAAAGAGACCCAGTACTTC. Translating it yields CASSYSAVKETQYF.

The chain combines TRBV7-3 with TRBJ2-2, with D unclear. The germline CDR1 and CDR2 sequences are SGHTA and FQGTGA. Trimming removed 3 bases from V and 4 bases from J, with 12 bases in between. The CDR3 length is 15 residues. The CDR3 DNA reads as TGTGCCAGCAGCTTGGACGGCGCTACCACCGGGGAGCTGTTTTTT. It is translated as CASSLDGATTGELFF.

The chain couples TRBV5-4 to TRBJ2-7; 9 bases align to TRBD2. The CDR3 covers 16 residues. Germline CDR1 is SGHNT and CDR2 is YYREEE (reference sequence). V trimming: 3 bases; J trimming: 4 bases; junction bases outside the gene matches: 11. The CDR3 spells CASSYKSGTSSYEQYF. In DNA, the CDR3 is TGTGCCAGCAGCTACAAATCCGGGACTAGCAGTTACGAGCAGTACTTC.

The chain joins TRBV18 to TRBJ2-7; 9 bases fit TRBD2. Germline CDR1 reads KGHSH; CDR2 reads LQKENI. The length of the CDR3 is 16 residues. J lost 0 bases, V lost 4 bases, and 7 bases had no gene match. Here the CDR3 reads CASSLTSGRRSYEQYF. The CDR3 DNA sequence: TGTGCCAGCTCACTGACCAGCGGGAGGCGCTCCTACGAGCAGTACTTC.

V and J are TRBV28 and TRBJ2-4; D perhaps matches TRBD1 (6 bases). Germline assignment: CDR1 MDHEN and CDR2 SYDVKM. The V end was cut by 8 bases, the J end by 2 bases, with 13 bases between. The CDR3 runs 14 residues. The CDR3 sequence is CASRDIQPKNIQYF. The CDR3 bases are TGTGCCAGCCGGGACATTCAGCCCAAAAACATTCAGTACTTC.

This clonotype appeared once. The chain recombines TRBV6-2 or TRBV6-3 with TRBJ2-3; D tentatively fits TRBD1 or TRBD2 (5 bases each). Deletions cut 4 bases from V and 0 bases from J, with 14 bases between. CDR1 MNHEY and CDR2 SVGEGT come from the germline V gene. The CDR3 is 16 amino acids. In nucleotides, the CDR3 is TGTGCCAGCAGTTCCGCCGGGGCGGAGAGCACAGATACGCAGTATTTT. Residues: CASSSAGAESTDTQYF.